The rows below give T cell receptor beta chains drawn from one sample of a study of identical twins. TCRdb re-called the 5' RACE reads through MiXCR, storing one row per CDR3 protein. The sample gives roughly 540,000 distinct CDR3 sequences, approximately 22% of which show up once; roughly 0.9% is in the top ten. These data also featured in a second study, about T cells expressing NK-cell markers.

Specimen: CD4+ T cells sorted from blood. Source of these receptors: a woman aged 18-30 years in good health. The CDR3 runs from the conserved cysteine through the conserved F or W. The order of the fields is CDR3 length, D gene, V gene, clone size, J gene, CDR3 protein, CDR3 DNA. D genes are given only for firm matches. Rows may omit the clone size; those that give it use once, few, many or a size class.

12	.	TRBV28	few	TRBJ1-6	CASSFPGSPLHF	TGTGCCAGCAGTTTCCCAGGGTCACCCCTCCACTTT
13	.	TRBV12-3/TRBV12-4	.	TRBJ2-3	CASRLPSTDTQYF	TGTGCCAGCAGGCTTCCTAGCACAGATACGCAGTATTTT
13	.	TRBV20-1	.	TRBJ2-7	CSVPRDSSYEQYF	TGCAGTGTCCCCCGGGACTCCTCCTACGAGCAGTACTTC
14	.	TRBV5-1	.	TRBJ2-7	CASSFGTYSYEQYF	TGCGCCAGCAGCTTTGGGACATACTCCTACGAGCAGTACTTC
13	.	TRBV19	many	TRBJ1-1	CASSVEGDTEAFF	TGTGCCAGTAGTGTAGAAGGGGACACTGAAGCTTTCTTT
12	.	TRBV20-1	.	TRBJ2-4	CSSEGAKNIQYF	TGCAGTTCTGAGGGCGCCAAAAACATTCAGTACTTC
15	.	TRBV12-3/TRBV12-4	.	TRBJ2-7	CASSSRLGSYYEQYF	TGTGCCAGCAGTTCAAGACTAGGGAGTTACTACGAGCAGTACTTC
15	.	TRBV5-1	.	TRBJ1-1	CASSLAQVKGTEAFF	TGCGCCAGCAGCTTGGCCCAGGTTAAGGGCACTGAAGCTTTCTTT
12	.	TRBV7-2	many	TRBJ1-2	CASSFPNYGYTF	TGTGCCAGCAGCTTCCCTAATTATGGCTACACCTTC
15	TRBD2	TRBV28	.	TRBJ2-5	CASSRLAGLSETQYF	TGTGCCAGCAGTCGACTAGCGGGATTGTCGGAGACCCAGTACTTC
15	TRBD1	TRBV7-2	.	TRBJ2-5	CASSRHRGRGETQYF	TGTGCCAGCAGCAGACACAGGGGGCGCGGAGAGACCCAGTACTTC
16	TRBD2	TRBV24-1	many	TRBJ2-1	CATSDPGLAGGNEQFF	TGTGCCACCAGTGATCCGGGACTAGCGGGAGGGAATGAGCAGTTCTTC
17	TRBD1	TRBV7-2	.	TRBJ2-4	CASSDRDRAMGKNIQYF	TGTGCCAGCAGCGACCGGGACAGGGCAATGGGCAAAAACATTCAGTACTTC
14	.	TRBV27	.	TRBJ1-2	CASSLNAETYGYTF	TGTGCCAGCAGTTTAAATGCAGAAACTTATGGCTACACCTTC
16	TRBD2	TRBV18	few	TRBJ2-2	CATAGSGSQNTGELFF	TGTGCCACCGCAGGTAGCGGGAGCCAGAACACCGGGGAGCTGTTTTTT
11	TRBD1	TRBV20-1	few	TRBJ1-1	CSASLTGGAFF	TGCAGTGCTAGTCTGACAGGGGGAGCTTTCTTT
15	TRBD2	TRBV29-1	.	TRBJ2-3	CSVSLSGSRTDTQYF	TGCAGCGTTTCTTTGAGCGGGAGCCGCACAGATACGCAGTATTTT
14	.	TRBV7-8	.	TRBJ1-3	CASSPAEAGNAIYF	TGTGCCAGCAGCCCGGCGGAGGCGGGAAACGCCATATATTTT
14	.	TRBV7-2	.	TRBJ2-1	CASSFQGLDNEQFF	TGTGCCAGCAGCTTCCAGGGGTTGGACAATGAGCAGTTCTTC
12	TRBD2	TRBV29-1	.	TRBJ2-3	CSGLAGTDTQYF	TGCAGTGGACTAGCGGGCACAGATACGCAGTATTTT
11	.	TRBV10-3	few	TRBJ1-1	CAISPGPEAFF	TGTGCCATCAGCCCAGGGCCTGAAGCTTTCTTT
17	TRBD1	TRBV27	.	TRBJ1-6	CASSLRAGTGGNSPLHF	TGTGCCAGCAGTTTACGGGCCGGGACAGGGGGCAATTCACCCCTCCACTTT
15	.	TRBV19	.	TRBJ2-7	CASHKGRERAYEQYF	TGTGCCAGTCACAAGGGGCGGGAACGTGCCTACGAGCAGTACTTC
13	.	TRBV12-3/TRBV12-4	.	TRBJ1-1	CASSFGGPAEAFF	TGTGCCAGCAGTTTCGGAGGGCCCGCTGAAGCTTTCTTT
13	.	TRBV10-3	few	TRBJ1-2	CATLRGSSYGYTF	TGTGCCACCCTTAGGGGGTCCAGCTATGGCTACACCTTC
14	TRBD2	TRBV2	few	TRBJ2-7	CASSTGRGSYEQYF	TGTGCCAGCAGTACCGGGAGGGGATCCTACGAGCAGTACTTC
14	.	TRBV20-1	.	TRBJ2-1	CSARLAGARNEQFF	TGCAGTGCTAGACTGGCGGGGGCTCGGAATGAGCAGTTCTTC
13	.	TRBV9	few	TRBJ1-1	CASSVQGSTEAFF	TGTGCCAGCAGCGTACAAGGTAGCACTGAAGCTTTCTTT
14	TRBD2	TRBV29-1	.	TRBJ2-7	CSVEVIAGGYEQYF	TGCAGCGTTGAAGTAATAGCGGGAGGTTACGAGCAGTACTTC
13	.	TRBV19	.	TRBJ1-6	CASSIVPNSPLHF	TGTGCCAGTAGTATCGTCCCTAATTCACCCCTCCACTTT
13	.	TRBV6-5	.	TRBJ2-1	CASSYSIGHEQFF	TGTGCCAGCAGTTACTCGATAGGGCATGAGCAGTTCTTC
13	.	TRBV5-5	.	TRBJ2-1	CASGPGPLSEQFF	TGTGCCAGCGGCCCTGGGCCCCTCAGTGAGCAGTTCTTC
14	TRBD1	TRBV11-2	.	TRBJ1-1	CASSLVGQYLEAFF	TGTGCCAGCAGCTTAGTGGGACAGTACCTTGAAGCTTTCTTT
15	.	TRBV20-1	.	TRBJ2-3	CSARELQGLTDTQYF	TGCAGTGCTAGAGAGTTACAGGGTTTGACAGATACGCAGTATTTT
15	TRBD2	TRBV9	few	TRBJ2-1	CASSLSTSGTYEQFF	TGTGCCAGCAGCCTCTCGACTAGCGGGACGTATGAGCAGTTCTTC
13	.	TRBV29-1	once	TRBJ2-1	CSIIGTEHNEQFF	TGCAGCATTATTGGGACGGAGCACAATGAGCAGTTCTTC
16	.	TRBV5-1	few	TRBJ1-2	CASSDGHRDGNYGYTF	TGCGCCAGCAGCGATGGCCACAGGGACGGTAACTATGGCTACACCTTC
13	.	TRBV20-1	few	TRBJ1-2	CSARLLTGYGYTF	TGCAGTGCTAGACTCCTGACAGGCTATGGCTACACCTTC
14	.	TRBV7-2	many	TRBJ1-1	CASSKTLTNTEAFF	TGTGCCAGCAGCAAGACACTCACGAACACTGAAGCTTTCTTT
12	.	TRBV10-1	.	TRBJ1-1	CASSQPGREAFF	TGCGCCAGCAGCCAGCCGGGACGGGAAGCTTTCTTT
14	.	TRBV12-3/TRBV12-4	few	TRBJ1-1	CASSLRAATTEAFF	TGTGCCAGCAGTTTACGGGCAGCGACCACTGAAGCTTTCTTT
12	.	TRBV20-1	many	TRBJ1-3	CSARDRGYTIYF	TGCAGTGCTAGAGATCGGGGTTACACCATATATTTT
13	.	TRBV20-1	.	TRBJ1-6	CSAGGLHNSPLHF	TGCAGTGCCGGGGGACTTCATAATTCACCCCTCCACTTT
15	TRBD2	TRBV7-2	.	TRBJ2-7	CASGAGTNPTYEQYF	TGTGCCAGCGGGGCAGGGACTAACCCTACCTACGAGCAGTACTTC
12	.	TRBV15	.	TRBJ2-1	CATALLGDEQFF	TGTGCCACCGCTTTGTTGGGAGATGAGCAGTTCTTC
15	TRBD2	TRBV12-3/TRBV12-4	.	TRBJ2-1	CASSSSQRGGYEQFF	TGTGCCAGCAGTTCGTCCCAGCGGGGGGGCTATGAGCAGTTCTTC